This TCR beta chain was recorded in a study of blood T cell repertoires in COVID-19. Study-level information: Collection of acute and convalescent COVID-19 samples took place in the United States, Italy and Spain. T cells, B-cell-depleted T cells, or PBMCs provided the cDNA or gDNA that served as material.

V lost 4 bases and J 0 bases, leaving 9 bases between the germline ends. CDR1 and CDR2 from the germline V gene are LGHDT and YNNKEL (reference sequence). This CDR3 contains 14 residues. In the study's own analysis: Amplifying reference gene primers gave estimates of nucleated cell counts. The assay was immunoSEQ multiplex PCR, and TCRdb's table has in-frame clones only and misses some. The V and J calls and clone size are taken from that table; D and trimming were inferred from the DNA. The data show tens of thousands of clones, roughly three quarters seen once. The table lists this clone with a count of one.

Sequencing was performed on peripheral blood. This TCR came from a human donor in a cohort sampled during active COVID-19. V usage is TRBV3-1 (or the pseudogene TRBV3-2) and J usage is TRBJ1-2, with D tentatively TRBD1 (6 bases). The CDR3 nucleotides read TGTGCCAGCAGCCGTGGACAGACTAACTATGGCTACACCTTC. Amino acid sequence: CASSRGQTNYGYTF.